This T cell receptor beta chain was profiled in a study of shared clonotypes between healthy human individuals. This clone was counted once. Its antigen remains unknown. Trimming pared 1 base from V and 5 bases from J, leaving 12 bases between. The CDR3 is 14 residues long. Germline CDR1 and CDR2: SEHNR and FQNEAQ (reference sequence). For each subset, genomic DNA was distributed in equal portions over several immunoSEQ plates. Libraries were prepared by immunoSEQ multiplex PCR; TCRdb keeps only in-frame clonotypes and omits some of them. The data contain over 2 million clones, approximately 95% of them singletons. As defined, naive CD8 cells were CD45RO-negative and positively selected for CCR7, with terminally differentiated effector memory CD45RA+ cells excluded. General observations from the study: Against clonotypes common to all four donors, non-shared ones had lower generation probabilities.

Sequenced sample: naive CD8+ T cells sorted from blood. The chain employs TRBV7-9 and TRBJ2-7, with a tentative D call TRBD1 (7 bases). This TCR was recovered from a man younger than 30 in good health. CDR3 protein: CASSLVRGADEQYF. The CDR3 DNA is TGTGCCAGCAGCTTAGTCAGGGGGGCCGACGAGCAGTACTTC.